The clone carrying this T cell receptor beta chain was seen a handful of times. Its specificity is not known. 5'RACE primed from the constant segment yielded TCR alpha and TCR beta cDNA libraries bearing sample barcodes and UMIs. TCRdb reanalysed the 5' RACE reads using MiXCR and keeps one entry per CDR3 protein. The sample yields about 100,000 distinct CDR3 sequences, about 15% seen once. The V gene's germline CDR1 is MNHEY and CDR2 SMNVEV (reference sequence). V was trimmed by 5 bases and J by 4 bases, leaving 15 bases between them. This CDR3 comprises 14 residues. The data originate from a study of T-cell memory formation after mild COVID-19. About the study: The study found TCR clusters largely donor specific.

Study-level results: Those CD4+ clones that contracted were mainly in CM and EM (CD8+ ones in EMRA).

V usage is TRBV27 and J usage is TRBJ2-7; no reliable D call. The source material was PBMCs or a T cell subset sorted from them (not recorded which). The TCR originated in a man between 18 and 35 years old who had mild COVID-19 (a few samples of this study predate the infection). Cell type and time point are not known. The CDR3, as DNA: TGTGCCAGCAGTCCCTATCAGGAGAGTTACGAGCAGTACTTC. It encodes CASSPYQESYEQYF.